These T cell receptor beta chains were read from a single sample in a study of blood T cell repertoires in COVID-19. Sequencing used immunoSEQ multiplex PCR; TCRdb keeps in-frame clones, though not all of them. The profile shows under 250,000 clones, about four fifths of them singletons. The sequencing input was PBMCs or T cells enriched from blood (not recorded which). The receptor set was obtained from a woman in her fifties or sixties with acute COVID-19. The CDR3 runs from the conserved cysteine through the conserved F or W. Each record gives: V gene, D gene, CDR3 length, CDR3 protein. D genes are given only for firm matches.

v_gene: TRBV5-6; d_gene: .; len: 14; CDR3aa: CASSLTEISYEQYF
v_gene: TRBV24-1; d_gene: .; len: 11; CDR3aa: CATSEAGQAFF
v_gene: TRBV7-2; d_gene: .; len: 17; CDR3aa: CASSPTTGLRVNTEAFF
v_gene: TRBV4-3; d_gene: .; len: 19; CDR3aa: CASSQDVEGFSGGYNEQFF
v_gene: TRBV10-1; d_gene: TRBD1; len: 15; CDR3aa: CACPPGTGRYYGYTF
v_gene: TRBV28; d_gene: .; len: 16; CDR3aa: CASSLYSRVSNQPQHF
v_gene: TRBV28; d_gene: TRBD1; len: 13; CDR3aa: CASGGQGRTEAFF
v_gene: TRBV19; d_gene: .; len: 18; CDR3aa: CATTGGRWREDSYNEQFF
v_gene: TRBV2; d_gene: .; len: 16; CDR3aa: CASSGEASLYQETQYF
v_gene: TRBV6-1; d_gene: .; len: 17; CDR3aa: CASSVSLSLGANTEAFF
v_gene: TRBV18; d_gene: .; len: 19; CDR3aa: CASSPPAQIQTSGANVLTF
v_gene: TRBV7-9; d_gene: TRBD1; len: 11; CDR3aa: CARTGPYEQYF
v_gene: TRBV3-1/TRBV3-2; d_gene: .; len: 15; CDR3aa: CASSQASGPSYEQYF
v_gene: TRBV5-5; d_gene: TRBD1; len: 18; CDR3aa: CASSLGGTGGRGNQPQHF
v_gene: TRBV19; d_gene: .; len: 14; CDR3aa: CASSAQGNDQPQHF
v_gene: TRBV4-1; d_gene: TRBD1; len: 17; CDR3aa: CASSQGPGQGLGQPQHF
v_gene: TRBV10-3; d_gene: .; len: 18; CDR3aa: CAIRDTIGKGANTGELFF
v_gene: TRBV28; d_gene: .; len: 14; CDR3aa: CASSFVRDFYGYTF
v_gene: TRBV5-6; d_gene: TRBD1; len: 14; CDR3aa: CASSRQGISTEAFF
v_gene: TRBV5-4; d_gene: .; len: 13; CDR3aa: CASSGSNYNEQFF
v_gene: TRBV5-4; d_gene: TRBD1; len: 15; CDR3aa: CASSRQGRGSYEQYF
v_gene: TRBV18; d_gene: .; len: 17; CDR3aa: CASSPKLDRSTNEKLFF